The 17 T cell receptor beta chains given below trace back to one sample, sequenced in a study of OX40 agonist ivuxolimab in advanced cancers. Generated by immunoSEQ multiplex PCR, the TCRdb table keeps only in-frame clones and is missing some. The data contain over 10,000 clones, approximately 82% of them seen just once; the ten biggest clones take up approximately 19%. This material consisted of CD4+ or CD8+ T cells sorted from blood, taken in a trial of the OX40 agonist ivuxolimab. The source is an adult with an advanced solid tumor such as melanoma, head and neck, liver or kidney cancer.

This clone was seen only a few times. The chain employs TRBV19 and TRBJ1-5; 8 bases align to TRBD1. Germline lookup yields CDR1 LNHDA and CDR2 SQIVND (reference sequence). The V and J ends lost 3 bases and 0 bases, in that order; junction bases with no gene match: 7. This CDR3 has 17 amino acids. CDR3 protein: CASSIMTGELSNQPQHF. CDR3 nucleotide sequence: TGTGCCAGTAGTATCATGACAGGGGAGCTTAGCAATCAGCCCCAGCATTTT.

V gene TRBV5-6 combines with J gene TRBJ2-7; TRBD1 is a possible D gene (5 bases). Per germline, CDR1 SGHDT and CDR2 YYEEEE. There are 15 residues in the CDR3. Trimming pared 0 bases from V and 2 bases from J, leaving 12 bases between. The CDR3 bases are TGTGCCAGCAGCTTGGTTAGGGGTCCCCCCTACGAGCAGTACTTC. Translation gives CASSLVRGPPYEQYF.

The rearrangement uses TRBV10-2 and TRBJ1-6, with D unresolved. The ends were cut back, 6 bases at V and 13 bases at J, with 10 bases in the middle. This CDR3 comprises 11 residues. CDR1 and CDR2 from the germline V gene are WSHSY and SAAADI. The CDR3 sequence is CASSDTAPLHF. The CDR3 nucleotides read TGCGCCAGCAGCGACACTGCTCCCCTCCACTTT.

This clone has a single count. V and J are TRBV7-9 and TRBJ1-2; D not certain. There are 13 residues in the CDR3. Trimming cost V 2 bases and J 9 bases, with 13 bases left between them. From germline, CDR1 is SEHNR and CDR2 FQNEAQ (reference sequence). The DNA for the CDR3 is TGTGCCAGCAGCTTATCCCTCCTCTACAGCTACACCTTC. Encoded protein: CASSLSLLYSYTF.

The gene calls are TRBV5-1 and TRBJ2-5; 9 bases map to TRBD1. The length of the CDR3 is 16 residues. V lost 0 bases to trimming and J lost 1 base; unmatched junction nucleotides: 4. CDR1 is SGHRS and CDR2 is YFSETQ in the germline V gene. The CDR3 region has the DNA TGCGCCAGCAGCTTGGCCGGGACAGGGATCCAAGAGACCCAGTACTTC. Protein sequence: CASSLAGTGIQETQYF. The variable domain in full, completed from reference TRBV5-1 and TRBJ2-5, reads KAGVTQTPRYLIKTRGQQVTLSCSPISGHRSVSWYQQTPGQGLQFLFEYFSETQRNKGNFPGRFSGRQFSNSRSEMNVSTLELGDSALYLCASSLAGTGIQETQYFGPGTRLLVL.

Here the CDR3 reads CATRETSGRGNEQFF. Here the CDR3 DNA reads TGTGCCACCAGAGAGACTAGCGGGAGGGGCAATGAGCAGTTCTTC. This chain connects TRBV15 to TRBJ2-1; 14 bases match TRBD2. The CDR3 sequence is 15 residues long. The V and J ends lost 6 bases and 6 bases, in that order; junction bases with no gene match: 4. CDR1 LNHNV and CDR2 YYDKDF come from the germline V gene (reference sequence). Full variable domain (remainder filled in from reference TRBV15 and TRBJ2-1): DAMVIQNPRYQVTQFGKPVTLSCSQTLNHNVMYWYQQKSSQAPKLLFHYYDKDFNNEADTPDNFQSRRPNTSFCFLDIRSPGLGDTAMYLCATRETSGRGNEQFFGPGTRLTVL.

The rearrangement uses TRBV6-5 and TRBJ1-4, with no clear D. Per germline, CDR1 MNHEY and CDR2 SVGAGI. Trimming cost V 0 bases and J 4 bases, with 6 bases left between them. The CDR3 sequence is 14 residues long. The CDR3 DNA sequence: TGTGCCAGCAGTTACTCGGAGGGTAATGAAAAACTGTTTTTT. Translated: CASSYSEGNEKLFF.

This clone is large in the sample. The chain combines TRBV27 with TRBJ1-5; tentative D call: TRBD1 (5 bases). Deletions cut 7 bases from V and 3 bases from J, with 19 bases between. The CDR3 totals 16 residues. Germline lookup yields CDR1 MNHEY and CDR2 SMNVEV (reference sequence). CDR3 bases: TGTGCCAGCACTCCCTACGGGCAGGGCAACAATCAGCCCCAGCATTTT. Amino acids: CASTPYGQGNNQPQHF.

The V call is TRBV5-8, the J call TRBJ1-2; TRBD1 matches 9 bases. Germline CDR1 is SGHTS and CDR2 is YDEGEE. The ends lost 3 bases at V and 4 bases at J; junction bases unmatched: 4. This CDR3 region has 14 residues. In nucleotides, the CDR3 is TGTGCCAGCAGCTGGGGGACAGGGAGCTATGGCTACACCTTC. This sequence encodes CASSWGTGSYGYTF.

A note on this clone: The germline gene is not matched at one end of the junction; a read error may be the cause. The genes are TRBV6-4 and TRBJ1-6; D unresolved. CDR1 and CDR2 from the germline V gene are MRHNA and SNTAGT. The CDR3 covers 15 residues. The CDR3 DNA follows: TGTGCCAGCAGTTACTCATTGGGTTATAATTCACCCCTCCACTTT. It codes for CASSYSLGYNSPLHF.

The V gene is TRBV12-5, the J gene TRBJ1-2, with a possible D match to TRBD1 (5 bases). Germline V gives CDR1 LGHNT, CDR2 FRNRAP. Trimming removed 5 bases from V and 6 bases from J, with 13 bases in between. The CDR3 is 13 residues long. The CDR3: CASGGEGVHGYTF. The CDR3 nucleotides read TGTGCTAGTGGTGGAGAAGGGGTGCATGGCTACACCTTC.

Only a few counts were recorded for this clone. The chain combines TRBV4-3 with TRBJ1-6; D ambiguous. V lost 0 bases and J 6 bases, leaving 3 bases between the germline ends. In germline, CDR1 is LGHNA, CDR2 YSLEER. The CDR3 runs 13 residues. DNA for the CDR3: TGCGCCAGCAGCCAAGAGTTTAATTCACCCCTCCACTTT. Its translation is CASSQEFNSPLHF.

The rearrangement links TRBV11-2 to TRBJ2-7; 10 bases agree with TRBD1. Unmatched junction bases numbered 3, after V lost 6 bases and J lost 1 base. Germline V gives CDR1 SGHAT, CDR2 FQNNGV. The CDR3 has 14 amino acids. The CDR3: CASSWTGGSYEQYF. The CDR3 bases are TGTGCCAGCAGTTGGACAGGGGGGTCCTACGAGCAGTACTTC.

The DNA of the CDR3 is TGTGCCAGCTCACCACGGCCAGATCTAGCGGGGGGGCTGGACCAAGAGACCCAGTACTTC. Encoded protein: CASSPRPDLAGGLDQETQYF. The rearrangement joins TRBV18 to TRBJ2-5; TRBD2 matches at 12 bases. The CDR3 spans 20 residues. Unmatched junction bases numbered 12, after V lost 1 base and J lost 0 bases. CDR1 is KGHSH and CDR2 is LQKENI in the germline V gene.

The V gene is TRBV9, the J gene TRBJ2-7; 7 bases agree with TRBD2. CDR3 length: 15 residues. The V segment lost 3 bases and the J segment 1 base; nucleotides outside the gene matches: 7. CDR1 and CDR2 (germline): SGDLS, YYNGEE. The CDR3 is CASSAGGGASYEQYF. CDR3 coding DNA: TGTGCCAGCAGCGCGGGAGGAGGGGCTTCCTACGAGCAGTACTTC.

The J gene is TRBJ1-2, the V gene TRBV5-4; TRBD1 agrees at 7 bases. CDR1 and CDR2 from the germline V gene are SGHNT and YYREEE (reference sequence). The CDR3 contains 16 residues. V was pared by 3 bases and J by 4 bases, with 12 bases of the junction left unmatched. In DNA, the CDR3 is TGTGCCAGCAGCTCGACCACCGGGACAGTGATCTATGGCTACACCTTC. This gives the protein CASSSTTGTVIYGYTF.

In its sample, this clone is medium-sized. The J gene is TRBJ1-5, the V gene TRBV5-1; D perhaps matches TRBD1 (6 bases). Between the trimmed V and J ends, which lost 0 bases and 4 bases, there was a span of 11 bases. There are 15 residues in the CDR3. Germline V gene sequence: CDR1 SGHRS, CDR2 YFSETQ. CDR3: CASSLEAGDNQPQHF. CDR3 coding DNA: TGCGCCAGCAGCTTGGAGGCAGGGGATAATCAGCCCCAGCATTTT.